The 18 T cell receptor beta chains presented below share a single source sample, sequenced in a study of blood T cell repertoires in COVID-19. Assay: immunoSEQ multiplex PCR; the TCRdb copy retains only in-frame clones and omits some. The sample includes approximately 230,000 clones, about 80% of them seen just once. The sample was PBMCs or T cells enriched from blood (not recorded which). The source of these receptors is a man aged 35 to 55 who had recovered from COVID-19.

This clone was recorded a few times. V and J are TRBV6-5 and TRBJ2-2; maybe TRBD2 (6 bases). Germline lookup yields CDR1 MNHEY and CDR2 SVGAGI. The length of the CDR3 is 15 residues. V lost 2 bases to trimming and J lost 6 bases, with 13 bases between them. CDR3 sequence: CASSYRGISAGELFF. The CDR3 coding sequence is TGTGCCAGCAGTTACCGCGGGATCTCGGCCGGGGAGCTGTTTTTT.

The chain recombines TRBV2 with TRBJ2-7, with 9 bases identical to TRBD2. The CDR3 has 14 residues. V gave up 4 bases and J gave up 7 bases; unmatched junction bases: 8. Germline CDR1 is SNHLY and CDR2 is FYNNEI. The chain's CDR3 is CASSALAGVVEQYF. DNA for the CDR3: TGTGCCAGCAGTGCATTAGCGGGGGTAGTGGAGCAGTACTTC.

Ten or more counts support this clone. The chain uses TRBV7-6 and TRBJ1-3; TRBD1 agrees at 9 bases. The germline V gene has CDR1 SGHVS and CDR2 FNYEAQ. V lost 5 bases, J lost 4 bases, and 6 bases stayed unmatched. CDR3 size: 15 residues. CDR3 nucleotide sequence: TGTGCCAGCAGCGTTACAGGGGGCGCAGGAAACACCATATATTTT. Its protein product is CASSVTGGAGNTIYF.

This sequence joins TRBV28 and TRBJ1-2, with D uncertain. CDR3 size: 14 residues. Trimming cost V 8 bases and J 5 bases, with 18 bases left between them. Germline-derived CDR1 and CDR2 are MDHEN and SYDVKM. CDR3 coding DNA: TGTGCCAGCCGACTGGCCGTTCACGGGTATGGCTACACCTTC. Residues: CASRLAVHGYGYTF.

The rearrangement uses TRBV5-1 and TRBJ2-7; D may be TRBD2 (6 bases). The CDR3 consists of 15 residues. Per the germline V gene, CDR1 is SGHRS and CDR2 is YFSETQ. V was pared by 3 bases and J by 5 bases, with 18 bases between. CDR3 sequence reads: CASSSGGHPGDEQYF. The CDR3 DNA is TGCGCCAGCAGCTCTGGAGGGCATCCGGGCGACGAGCAGTACTTC.

This clone was counted a single time. The chain is built from TRBV7-9 and TRBJ2-2; possible D gene TRBD1, 6 bases. The CDR3 extends over 16 amino acids. Per the germline V gene, CDR1 is SEHNR and CDR2 is FQNEAQ (reference sequence). The V gene lost 5 bases and the J gene lost 1 base, with 14 bases spanning the gap. The CDR3 DNA sequence: TGTGCCAGCAGCGCCAGGGGACGGCTGAACACCGGGGAGCTGTTTTTT. This codes for CASSARGRLNTGELFF. The whole variable domain, remainder taken from reference TRBV7-9 and TRBJ2-2, is DTGVSQNPRHKITKRGQNVTFRCDPISEHNRLYWYRQTLGQGPEFLTYFQNEAQLEKSRLLSDRFSAERPKGSFSTLEIQRTEQGDSAMYLCASSARGRLNTGELFFGEGSRLTVL.

The CDR3 DNA is TGTGCCATCAGTGAGTCGACTCCCGCGGGGCAGTTCTTC. Translation: CAISESTPAGQFF. The rearrangement joins TRBV10-3 to TRBJ2-1, with a possible D match to TRBD2 (5 bases). Trimming removed 0 bases from V and 12 bases from J, with 12 bases in between. The CDR3 has 13 amino acids. CDR1 and CDR2 (germline): ENHRY, SYGVKD.

The CDR3 DNA sequence: TGTGCCAGCAGCTTAGAGACAGCTAACTATGGCTACACCTTC. It is translated as CASSLETANYGYTF. The V call is TRBV7-9, the J call TRBJ1-2; D possibly corresponds to TRBD1 (5 bases). The CDR3 contains 14 residues. Germline CDR1 reads SEHNR; CDR2 reads FQNEAQ (reference sequence). Trimming took off 1 base at V and 0 bases at J, with 6 bases between the two ends.

The chain links TRBV7-2 to TRBJ2-6; D is unresolved. Germline V gives CDR1 SGHTA, CDR2 FQGNSA. V lost 5 bases and J lost 9, with 5 bases in between. This CDR3 has 11 residues. The CDR3 region is CASSLSNVLTF. CDR3 nucleotide sequence: TGTGCCAGCAGCCTCAGCAACGTCCTGACTTTC. Complete variable domain (other parts from reference TRBV7-2 and TRBJ2-6): GAGVSQSPSNKVTEKGKDVELRCDPISGHTALYWYRQSLGQGLEFLIYFQGNSAPDKSGLPSDRFSAERTGGSVSTLTIQRTQQEDSAVYLCASSLSNVLTFGAGSRLTVL.

The chain combines TRBV3-1 (or the pseudogene TRBV3-2) with TRBJ2-2; 10 nucleotides agree with TRBD1. This CDR3 contains 19 residues. Germline V lookup: CDR1 LGHDT, CDR2 YNNKEL (reference sequence). Losses at the gene ends were 5 bases for V and 5 bases for J; bases not matched to a gene: 17. This chain's CDR3 is CASSTRQGAAFRLTGELFF. The CDR3 DNA reads TGTGCCAGCAGCACACGACAGGGGGCGGCTTTCAGGTTAACCGGGGAGCTGTTTTTT.

The chain is built from TRBV28 and TRBJ1-3, with 9 bases lining up with TRBD1. Germline lookup yields CDR1 MDHEN and CDR2 SYDVKM. The V and J ends lost 7 bases and 2 bases, in that order; junction bases with no gene match: 9. This CDR3 region has 16 residues. The DNA for the CDR3 is TGTGCCAGCACCTCCTCCGGGACAGGGACTGGAAACACCATATATTTT. Protein product: CASTSSGTGTGNTIYF.

In this sample, this clone turned up a few times. This chain links TRBV5-5 with TRBJ1-5; weak D call: TRBD1 (6 bases). V gave up 4 bases and J gave up 4 bases, with 12 bases separating them. The CDR3 contains 14 residues. The germline CDR1 and CDR2 sequences are SGHKS and YYEKEE (reference sequence). The CDR3 DNA sequence: TGTGCCAGCAGCATAAGGACAGATAATCAGCCCCAGCATTTT. Translating it yields CASSIRTDNQPQHF. The whole variable domain, remainder taken from reference TRBV5-5 and TRBJ1-5, is DAGVTQSPTHLIKTRGQQVTLRCSPISGHKSVSWYQQVLGQGPQFIFQYYEKEERGRGNFPDRFSARQFPNYSSELNVNALLLGDSALYLCASSIRTDNQPQHFGDGTRLSIL.

The rearrangement joins TRBV28 to TRBJ1-2; D might be TRBD1 (6 bases). Germline V gene lookup returns CDR1 MDHEN and CDR2 SYDVKM. This CDR3 is 14 amino acids long. Trimming pared 8 bases from V and 8 bases from J, leaving 21 bases between. CDR3: CASEYSGQTLGYTF. CDR3 coding DNA: TGTGCCAGCGAATACTCCGGACAGACTCTCGGCTACACCTTC.

The CDR3 spells CASSPGGSTEAFF. The CDR3 DNA is TGTGCCAGCAGCCCGGGAGGGTCCACTGAAGCTTTCTTT. V usage is TRBV11-2 and J usage is TRBJ1-1; D unresolved. This CDR3 contains 13 residues. The V and J ends lost 5 bases and 4 bases respectively, with 11 bases between them. Germline V gene sequence: CDR1 SGHAT, CDR2 FQNNGV.

The V and J genes are TRBV14 and TRBJ1-1; TRBD1 agrees at 7 bases. The germline V gene encodes CDR1 SGHDN and CDR2 FVKESK. J was trimmed by 6 bases and V by 0 bases; bases with no gene match: 7. This CDR3 is 15 amino acids long. The CDR3 region has the DNA TGTGCCAGCAGCCAAGAGCAAGACAGGGAGGCTGAAGCTTTCTTT. It is translated as CASSQEQDREAEAFF. The whole variable domain, filled in from reference TRBV14 and TRBJ1-1, reads EAGVTQFPSHSVIEKGQTVTLRCDPISGHDNLYWYRRVMGKEIKFLLHFVKESKQDESGMPNNRFLAERTGGTYSTLKVQPAELEDSGVYFCASSQEQDREAEAFFGQGTRLTVV.

The chain links TRBV28 to TRBJ1-2, with D possibly TRBD1 on 6 matching bases. There are 12 residues in the CDR3. Germline values: CDR1 MDHEN, CDR2 SYDVKM. Trimming removed 3 bases from V and 8 bases from J, with 10 bases in between. The CDR3 here is CASSLGTRGYTF. As DNA, the CDR3 is TGTGCCAGCAGTTTGGGGACACGAGGCTACACCTTC.

This rearrangement joins TRBV28 to TRBJ1-2; no firm D call. Trimming stripped 1 base from V and 7 bases from J, with 16 bases between. From germline, CDR1 is MDHEN and CDR2 SYDVKM. The CDR3 loop spans 15 amino acids. Here the CDR3 reads CASSLLSPGSFGYTF. DNA of the CDR3: TGTGCCAGCAGTTTATTAAGCCCAGGCAGTTTTGGCTACACCTTC.

The chain carries TRBV7-9 and TRBJ1-1, with a weak D call TRBD1 (5 bases). V gave up 1 base and J gave up 1 base, with 10 bases separating them. The CDR3 spans 15 residues. CDR1 and CDR2 (germline): SEHNR, FQNEAQ (reference sequence). The CDR3 protein is CASSLGQPGNTEAFF. The CDR3 nucleotides are TGTGCCAGCAGCTTAGGACAGCCAGGGAACACTGAAGCTTTCTTT.